The clone carrying this T cell receptor beta chain was seen repeatedly, ten times or more. Its antigen is unknown. This specimen comes from a study of Graves' ophthalmopathy and Graves' hyperthyroidism. Across the whole study: The study drew peripheral blood at initial diagnosis, before any treatment.

Unmatched junction bases numbered 4, after V lost 5 bases and J lost 2 bases. The CDR3 extends over 14 amino acids. Germline V gene sequence: CDR1 SGHTA, CDR2 FQGNSA. The study's findings and limits: With 60% to 71% sensitivity and approximately 73% specificity, the model predicted ophthalmopathy progression.

The authors amplified TCR beta CDR3 regions from RNA transcripts. The authors performed first-round RT-PCR with HTBI primers and then a second-round multiplex PCR. TCRdb reanalysed the multiplex PCR reads using MiXCR and keeps one entry per CDR3 protein. The data contain 300,000 to 400,000 distinct CDR3 sequences, approximately 17% of them singletons. Hyperthyroidism is called stable when no ophthalmopathy develops within 18 months of follow-up. The origin of this receptor is an adult woman with stable Graves' hyperthyroidism. Sequencing input: peripheral blood. This sequence joins TRBV7-2 and TRBJ2-5, with 8 positions matching TRBD1. CDR3 sequence reads: CASSPDRGQETQYF. The CDR3 DNA is TGTGCCAGCAGCCCCGACAGGGGACAAGAGACCCAGTACTTC.